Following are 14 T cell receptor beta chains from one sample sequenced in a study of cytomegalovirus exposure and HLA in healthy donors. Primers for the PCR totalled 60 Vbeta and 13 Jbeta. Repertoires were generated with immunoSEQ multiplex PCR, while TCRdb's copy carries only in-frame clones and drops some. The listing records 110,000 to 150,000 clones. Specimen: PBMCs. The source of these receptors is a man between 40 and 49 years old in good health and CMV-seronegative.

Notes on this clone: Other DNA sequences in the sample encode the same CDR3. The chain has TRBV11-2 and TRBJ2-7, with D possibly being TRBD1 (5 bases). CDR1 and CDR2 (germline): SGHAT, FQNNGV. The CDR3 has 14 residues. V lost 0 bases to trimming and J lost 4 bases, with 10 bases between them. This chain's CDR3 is CASSLDGADYEQYF. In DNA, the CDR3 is TGTGCCAGCAGCTTAGATGGGGCAGATTACGAGCAGTACTTC. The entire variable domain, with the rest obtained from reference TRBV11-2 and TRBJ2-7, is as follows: EAGVAQSPRYKIIEKRQSVAFWCNPISGHATLYWYQQILGQGPKLLIQFQNNGVVDDSQLPKDRFSAERLKGVDSTLKIQPAKLEDSAVYLCASSLDGADYEQYFGPGTRLTVT.

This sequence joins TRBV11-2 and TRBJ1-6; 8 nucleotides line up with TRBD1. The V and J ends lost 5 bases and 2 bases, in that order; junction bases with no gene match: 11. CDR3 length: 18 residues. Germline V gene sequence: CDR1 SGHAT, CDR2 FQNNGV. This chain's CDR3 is CASSQAGTGPPYNSPLHF. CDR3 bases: TGTGCCAGCAGCCAAGCGGGGACAGGACCGCCCTATAATTCACCCCTCCACTTT.

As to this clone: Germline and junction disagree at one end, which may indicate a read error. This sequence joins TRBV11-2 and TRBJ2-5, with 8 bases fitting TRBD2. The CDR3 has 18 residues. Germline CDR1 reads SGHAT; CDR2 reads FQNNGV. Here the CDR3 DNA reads TGTGCCAGCAGCTTAGAGAGGGTCCAGCGGGGGAACCAAGAGGCCCAGTACTTC. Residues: CASSLERVQRGNQEAQYF.

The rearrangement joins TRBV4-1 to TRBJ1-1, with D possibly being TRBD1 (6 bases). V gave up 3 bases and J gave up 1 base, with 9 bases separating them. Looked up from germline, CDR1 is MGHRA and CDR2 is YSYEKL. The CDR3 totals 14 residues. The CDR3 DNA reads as TGCGCCAGCAGCCAGTCGACAGGGAACACTGAAGCTTTCTTT. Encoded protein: CASSQSTGNTEAFF.

Here the CDR3 DNA reads TGTGCCAGCAGTGAAAGGCAGGGGTCCCCTTTTGAGCAGTACTTC. Translating gives CASSERQGSPFEQYF. This chain uses TRBV6-1 with TRBJ2-5; tentative D call: TRBD1 (6 bases). The CDR3 loop spans 15 amino acids. V was clipped by 2 bases and J by 11 bases, with 21 bases between them. Germline V gene sequence: CDR1 MNHNS, CDR2 SASEGT.

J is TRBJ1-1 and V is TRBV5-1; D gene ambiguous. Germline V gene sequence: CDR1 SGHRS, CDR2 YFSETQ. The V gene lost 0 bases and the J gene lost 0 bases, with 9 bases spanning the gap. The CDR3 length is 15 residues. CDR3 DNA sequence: TGCGCCAGCAGCTTGGCTTTCGGGTTGAACACTGAAGCTTTCTTT. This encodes CASSLAFGLNTEAFF.

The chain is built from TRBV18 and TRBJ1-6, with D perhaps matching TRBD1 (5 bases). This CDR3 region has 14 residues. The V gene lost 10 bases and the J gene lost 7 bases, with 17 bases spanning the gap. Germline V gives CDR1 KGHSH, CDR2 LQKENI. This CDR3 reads CANAPTDLNSPLHF. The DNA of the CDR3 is TGTGCCAACGCGCCGACAGATTTAAATTCACCCCTCCACTTT. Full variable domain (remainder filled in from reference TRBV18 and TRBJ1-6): NAGVMQNPRHLVRRRGQEARLRCSPMKGHSHVYWYRQLPEEGLKFMVYLQKENIIDESGMPKERFSAEFPKEGPSILRIQQVVRGDSAAYFCANAPTDLNSPLHFGNGTRLTVT.

The CDR3 region has the DNA TGTGCCAGCAGTAAGACAGGGCGAGGTTACGAGCAGTACTTC. Protein: CASSKTGRGYEQYF. The chain combines TRBV9 with TRBJ2-7, with TRBD1 identical over 7 bases. V lost 5 bases to trimming and J lost 4 bases; unmatched junction nucleotides: 9. Germline-derived CDR1 and CDR2 are SGDLS and YYNGEE. The CDR3 has 14 residues.

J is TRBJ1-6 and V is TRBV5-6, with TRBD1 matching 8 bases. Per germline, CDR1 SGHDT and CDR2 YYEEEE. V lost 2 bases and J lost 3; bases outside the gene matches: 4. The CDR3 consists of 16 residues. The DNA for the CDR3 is TGTGCCAGCAGCTTTACCGGGACAGGCTATAATTCACCCCTCCACTTT. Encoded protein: CASSFTGTGYNSPLHF. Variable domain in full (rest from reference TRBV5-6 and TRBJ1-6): DAGVTQSPTHLIKTRGQQVTLRCSPKSGHDTVSWYQQALGQGPQFIFQYYEEEERQRGNFPDRFSGHQFPNYSSELNVNALLLGDSALYLCASSFTGTGYNSPLHFGNGTRLTVT.

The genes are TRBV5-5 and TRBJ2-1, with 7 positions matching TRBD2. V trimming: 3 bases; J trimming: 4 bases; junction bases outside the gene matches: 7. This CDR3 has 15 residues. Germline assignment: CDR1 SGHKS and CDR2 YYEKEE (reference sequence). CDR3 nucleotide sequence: TGTGCCAGCAGCTCGGTAGGAGCGGGGTACAATGAGCAGTTCTTC. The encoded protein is CASSSVGAGYNEQFF. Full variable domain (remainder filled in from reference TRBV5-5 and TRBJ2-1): DAGVTQSPTHLIKTRGQQVTLRCSPISGHKSVSWYQQVLGQGPQFIFQYYEKEERGRGNFPDRFSARQFPNYSSELNVNALLLGDSALYLCASSSVGAGYNEQFFGPGTRLTVL.

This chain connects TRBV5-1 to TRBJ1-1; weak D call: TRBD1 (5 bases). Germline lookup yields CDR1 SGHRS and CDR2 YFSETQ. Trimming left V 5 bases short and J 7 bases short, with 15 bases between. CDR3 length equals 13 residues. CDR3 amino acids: CASRQGQGDEAFF. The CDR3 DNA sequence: TGCGCCAGCAGACAAGGGCAGGGTGATGAAGCTTTCTTT. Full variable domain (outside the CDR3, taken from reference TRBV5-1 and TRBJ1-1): KAGVTQTPRYLIKTRGQQVTLSCSPISGHRSVSWYQQTPGQGLQFLFEYFSETQRNKGNFPGRFSGRQFSNSRSEMNVSTLELGDSALYLCASRQGQGDEAFFGQGTRLTVV.

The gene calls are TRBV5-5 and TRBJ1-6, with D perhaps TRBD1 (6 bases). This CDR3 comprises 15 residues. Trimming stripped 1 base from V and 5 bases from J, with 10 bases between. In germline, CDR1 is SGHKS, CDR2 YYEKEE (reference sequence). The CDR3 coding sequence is TGTGCCAGCAGCTTGTATCAGGGGAATAATTCACCCCTCCACTTT. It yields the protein CASSLYQGNNSPLHF.

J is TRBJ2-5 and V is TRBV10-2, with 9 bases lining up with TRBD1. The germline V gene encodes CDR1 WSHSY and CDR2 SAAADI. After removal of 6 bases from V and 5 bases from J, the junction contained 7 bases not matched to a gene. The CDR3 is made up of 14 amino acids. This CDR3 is CASRGQGLTETQYF. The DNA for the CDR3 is TGCGCCAGCAGGGGACAGGGTTTGACGGAGACCCAGTACTTC.

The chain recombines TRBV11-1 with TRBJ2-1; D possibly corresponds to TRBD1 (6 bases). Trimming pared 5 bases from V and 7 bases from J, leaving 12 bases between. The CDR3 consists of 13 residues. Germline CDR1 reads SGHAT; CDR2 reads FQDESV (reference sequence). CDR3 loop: CASSRDRQNEQFF. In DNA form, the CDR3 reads TGTGCCAGCAGCCGAGACAGGCAGAATGAGCAGTTCTTC.